These T cell receptor beta chains were read from a single sample in a study of T cells in localized non-small cell lung cancer. Repertoires were generated with immunoSEQ multiplex PCR, while TCRdb's copy carries only in-frame clones and drops some. The sample carries over 30,000 clones, approximately 89% recorded once. The input for sequencing was peripheral blood, taken before any cancer treatment. The receptors here all came from a woman aged 35 to 75 with stage I lung adenocarcinoma. Each CDR3 is given with its conserved first and last residue. The D gene is left open where the match is weak. Clone size is given for some rows only: seen once, a few or many times, or a class if the clone is expanded.

TRBJ2-1,NA,TRBV9,NA,TGTGCCAGCAGCGTAGGTTCAGTCTACAATGAGCAGTTCTTC,CASSVGSVYNEQFF
TRBJ2-1,TRBD2,TRBV19,few,TGTGCCAGTAGTATTGGGGCTAGCGGGAGGCGGGATGAGCAGTTCTTC,CASSIGASGRRDEQFF
TRBJ2-3,TRBD1,TRBV27,NA,TGTGCCAGCAGCCACGACTGGACAGGGAGCACAGATACGCAGTATTTT,CASSHDWTGSTDTQYF
TRBJ2-1,NA,TRBV5-4,NA,TGTGCCAGCAGCGACGGCGGGAATGAGCAGTTCTTC,CASSDGGNEQFF
TRBJ2-1,NA,TRBV18,once,TGTGCCAGCTCACCCCCCTCTGGCGGGCCCTCCTACAATGAGCAGTTCTTC,CASSPPSGGPSYNEQFF
TRBJ2-1,TRBD2,TRBV27,NA,TGTGCCAGCAGTCACCTTGGGCTAGCGGGAGATTCCAGTGAGCAGTTCTTC,CASSHLGLAGDSSEQFF
TRBJ2-7,TRBD2,TRBV5-4,NA,TGTGCCAGCAGCCCCGGGACTAGCGGAACTTACGAGCAGTACTTC,CASSPGTSGTYEQYF
TRBJ1-1,NA,TRBV7-9,NA,TGTGCCAGCAGCTTAGTGGAGGGGTCCCCAGCTGAAGCTTTCTTT,CASSLVEGSPAEAFF
TRBJ2-1,NA,TRBV5-6,NA,TGTGCCAGCAGCTTGGCGCTAACTTTCTCCTACAATGAGCAGTTCTTC,CASSLALTFSYNEQFF
TRBJ2-6,NA,TRBV30,once,TGTGCCTGGAGTCCTATCGGGACGGACAGGGCCAACGTCCTGACTTTC,CAWSPIGTDRANVLTF
TRBJ2-3,NA,TRBV19,NA,TGTGCCAGTAGGAGGGGTTCCGAACCAGATACGCAGTATTTT,CASRRGSEPDTQYF
TRBJ2-1,NA,TRBV19,NA,TGTGCCAGTAGTATCATCGGACCCCGAAACAATGAGCAGTTCTTC,CASSIIGPRNNEQFF
TRBJ2-7,TRBD1,TRBV27,NA,TGTGCCAGCAGGACAGGGGGAGTCAACGAGCAGTACTTC,CASRTGGVNEQYF
TRBJ2-5,NA,TRBV29-1,NA,TGCAGCGTTGGGGGTGAAGAGACCCAGTACTTC,CSVGGEETQYF
TRBJ1-4,NA,TRBV6-5,NA,TGTGCCAGCAGTTACACCAGGGAAGGGGGTGAAAAACTGTTTTTT,CASSYTREGGEKLFF